This passage covers 3 T cell receptor beta chains from one sample sequenced in a study of T cell changes during pregnancy in multiple sclerosis. Measured with immunoSEQ multiplex PCR; TCRdb has only the in-frame clones, and not every one. The sample has fewer than 110,000 clones, more than 85% seen once. The specimen comprised peripheral blood, sampled in the second trimester of pregnancy. These receptors all stem from a female donor with multiple sclerosis, enrolled in a pregnancy study.

About this clone: The same CDR3 arises from other DNA sequences in this sample as well. The chain couples TRBV5-1 to TRBJ1-1; maybe TRBD1 (5 bases). The CDR3 is made up of 15 amino acids. Trimming took 0 bases from V and 1 from J, leaving 10 bases between them. Germline CDR1 reads SGHRS; CDR2 reads YFSETQ. The CDR3 region has the DNA TGCGCCAGCAGCTTGGCCGGGAGGGGGAACACTGAAGCTTTCTTT. This translates into CASSLAGRGNTEAFF.

This chain uses TRBV7-9 with TRBJ2-1, with 7 nucleotides matching TRBD2. Germline CDR1 and CDR2: SEHNR and FQNEAQ (reference sequence). The V gene end was trimmed by 2 bases and the J gene end by 5 bases; junction bases not matched to a gene: 6. This CDR3 region has 15 residues. The CDR3 sequence is CASSLPLAPNNEQFF. CDR3 nucleotide sequence: TGTGCCAGCAGCTTACCACTAGCGCCTAACAATGAGCAGTTCTTC.

J is TRBJ2-3 and V is TRBV7-6, with 7 bases matching TRBD2. CDR1 SGHVS and CDR2 FNYEAQ come from the germline V gene. The length of the CDR3 is 15 residues. The ends lost 4 bases at V and 1 base at J; junction bases unmatched: 5. The CDR3 loop is CASSSGGQGTDTQYF. The CDR3 DNA reads as TGTGCCAGCAGCTCGGGAGGCCAGGGCACAGATACGCAGTATTTT.